This T cell receptor (beta chain) was identified during a study of STAT5B mutations in CD4+ large granular lymphocyte leukemia. Germline values: CDR1 SGHDN, CDR2 FVKESK. Trimming left V 4 bases short and J 0 bases short, with 7 bases between. CDR3 length: 14 amino acids. Libraries were prepared by immunoSEQ multiplex PCR; TCRdb keeps only in-frame clonotypes and omits some of them. Of fewer than 35,000 clones in the sample, approximately 75% are singletons; the top ten hold approximately 2.8%. The sequencing input was CD4+ T cells from blood buffy coats. The receptor was isolated from a human donor in good health. The chain carries TRBV14 and TRBJ1-3; D unclear. This chain's CDR3 is CASSRVTSGNTIYF. CDR3 in DNA: TGTGCCAGCAGCCGGGTTACCTCTGGAAACACCATATATTTT.